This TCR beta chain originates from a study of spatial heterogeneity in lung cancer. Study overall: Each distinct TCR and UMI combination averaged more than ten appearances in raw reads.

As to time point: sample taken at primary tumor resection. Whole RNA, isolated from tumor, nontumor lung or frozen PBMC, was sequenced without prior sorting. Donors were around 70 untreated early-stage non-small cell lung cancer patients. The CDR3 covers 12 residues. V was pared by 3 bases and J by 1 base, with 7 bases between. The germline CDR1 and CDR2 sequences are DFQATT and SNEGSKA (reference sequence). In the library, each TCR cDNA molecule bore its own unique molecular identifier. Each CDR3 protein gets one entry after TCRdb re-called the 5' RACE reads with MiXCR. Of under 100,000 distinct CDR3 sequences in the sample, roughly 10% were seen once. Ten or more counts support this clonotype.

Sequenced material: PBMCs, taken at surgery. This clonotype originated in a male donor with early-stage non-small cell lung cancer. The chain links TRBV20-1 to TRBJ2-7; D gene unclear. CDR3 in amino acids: CSASAPSYEQYF. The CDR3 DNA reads TGCAGTGCTAGCGCCCCTTCCTACGAGCAGTACTTC.